The 26 T cell receptor beta chains reported below all come from one sample, sequenced in a study of T cell changes during pregnancy in multiple sclerosis (dated by TCRdb to between 2019 and 2020). The library was prepared using the immunoSEQ multiplex PCR assay. This is the immuneACCESS table as TCRdb keeps it, with only in-frame sequences that have V and J called. A part of the clones is gone; compared with another copy, unresolved V genes explain less than half, and the rest is unexplained. The table for this sample lists 30,000 to 40,000 clones; 94% of them were counted only once. The top ten hold approximately 0.42% of the sample. The source was CD4+ T cells from peripheral blood mononuclear cells, collected in the second trimester of pregnancy. These receptors were obtained from a female donor with multiple sclerosis, enrolled in a pregnancy study.

V usage is TRBV18 and J usage is TRBJ2-2, with D maybe TRBD2 (6 bases). The length of the CDR3 is 14 residues. The V and J ends lost 3 bases and 7 bases respectively, with 12 bases between them. The germline V gene encodes CDR1 KGHSH and CDR2 LQKENI. CDR3: CASSPLGGDGELFF. CDR3 sequence (DNA): TGTGCCAGCTCACCCCTCGGCGGGGACGGGGAGCTGTTTTTT.

The rearrangement uses TRBV6-1 and TRBJ2-7; 8 bases are shared with TRBD1. Germline V CDR1 and CDR2: MNHNS, SASEGT. The CDR3 is made up of 16 amino acids. V gave up 2 bases and J gave up 4 bases; unmatched junction bases: 10. The CDR3, as DNA: TGTGCCAGCAGTGAACGTCTGGTCAGGGGGCCTTACGAGCAGTACTTC. Its protein product is CASSERLVRGPYEQYF.

The chain employs TRBV10-1 and TRBJ2-2; D possibly corresponds to TRBD1 (6 bases). This CDR3 region has 15 residues. CDR1 is WNHNN and CDR2 is SYGVQD in the germline V gene (reference sequence). V lost 6 bases to trimming and J lost 1 base, with 12 bases between them. This CDR3 is CASRPEQGNTGELFF. In nucleotides, the CDR3 is TGCGCCAGCAGACCAGAACAGGGGAACACCGGGGAGCTGTTTTTT.

The rearrangement joins TRBV1 to TRBJ1-2; the table gives TRBD1 as D, unverified against the DNA. TRBV1 represents a pseudogene. This CDR3 has 14 residues. The CDR3 DNA sequence: TGCACCAGCACTATGGGGACAGTTGGCTATGGCTACACCTTC. This gives the protein CTSTMGTVGYGYTF.

V usage is TRBV7-3 and J usage is TRBJ1-1, with D tentatively TRBD1 (6 bases). The germline V and J ends were trimmed by 2 bases and 4 bases, with 20 bases remaining between them. The CDR3 covers 17 residues. The germline gives CDR1 SGHTA, CDR2 FQGTGA. The CDR3 DNA reads as TGTGCCAGCAGCTTATCCCGGGACACCTTTTTGGGCACTGAAGCTTTCTTT. This gives the protein CASSLSRDTFLGTEAFF. Complete variable domain (other parts from reference TRBV7-3 and TRBJ1-1): GAGVSQTPSNKVTEKGKYVELRCDPISGHTALYWYRQSLGQGPEFLIYFQGTGAADDSGLPNDRFFAVRPEGSVSTLKIQRTERGDSAVYLCASSLSRDTFLGTEAFFGQGTRLTVV.

The chain has TRBV2 and TRBJ1-6; D is possibly TRBD1 (6 bases). Germline loops: CDR1 SNHLY, CDR2 FYNNEI. The V gene lost 7 bases and the J gene lost 7 bases, with 14 bases spanning the gap. There are 14 residues in the CDR3. CDR3 DNA sequence: TGTGCCAGCACTACAGGGAAACCCAATTCACCCCTCCACTTT. Its translation: CASTTGKPNSPLHF.

The J gene is TRBJ2-3, the V gene TRBV28; TRBD2 matches 8 bases. Germline CDR1 is MDHEN and CDR2 is SYDVKM. The CDR3 has 15 residues. After removal of 5 bases from V and 1 base from J, the junction contained 5 bases not matched to a gene. CDR3 region: CASSTPAGGTDTQYF. The CDR3 coding sequence is TGTGCCAGCAGTACACCAGCGGGAGGCACAGATACGCAGTATTTT.

The chain uses TRBV9 and TRBJ2-7, with TRBD1 matching 7 bases. Germline V lookup: CDR1 SGDLS, CDR2 YYNGEE. The CDR3 is made up of 15 amino acids. Losses at the gene ends were 4 bases for V and 0 bases for J; bases not matched to a gene: 7. The CDR3 region is CASSWGQSSSYEQYF. CDR3 DNA sequence: TGTGCCAGCAGCTGGGGACAGTCGAGCTCCTACGAGCAGTACTTC.

The gene calls are TRBV2 and TRBJ2-1; 7 nucleotides agree with TRBD2. V lost 2 bases and J lost 2; bases outside the gene matches: 6. Germline V lookup: CDR1 SNHLY, CDR2 FYNNEI. This CDR3 is built from 16 residues. The CDR3 sequence is CASSEIGGSPYNEQFF. The CDR3 region has the DNA TGTGCCAGCAGTGAAATCGGCGGGAGCCCCTACAATGAGCAGTTCTTC. Full variable domain (rest looked up from reference TRBV2 and TRBJ2-1): EPEVTQTPSHQVTQMGQEVILRCVPISNHLYFYWYRQILGQKVEFLVSFYNNEISEKSEIFDDQFSVERPDGSNFTLKIRSTKLEDSAMYFCASSEIGGSPYNEQFFGPGTRLTVL.

Written as DNA, the CDR3 is TGTGCCAGCTCACCAATCGGTAAATACAATGAGCAGTTCTTC. Translated, it gives CASSPIGKYNEQFF. The V and J genes are TRBV18 and TRBJ2-1; D is undetermined. The V end was cut by 2 bases, the J end by 4 bases, with 9 bases between. The CDR3 sequence is 14 residues long. Germline CDR1 reads KGHSH; CDR2 reads LQKENI.

The V and J genes are TRBV7-3 and TRBJ2-7; TRBD1 agrees at 12 bases. Looked up from germline, CDR1 is SGHTA and CDR2 is FQGTGA. This CDR3 spans 17 amino acids. After removal of 5 bases from V and 5 bases from J, the junction contained 13 bases not matched to a gene. The CDR3 nucleotides read TGTGCCAGCAGCCCGAACGCCGGGACAGGGGGCTTCCACGAGCAGTACTTC. Translation: CASSPNAGTGGFHEQYF.

Worth noting for this clone: An end of the junction does not agree with germline; a read error may underlie this. The chain joins TRBV18 to TRBJ2-1; perhaps TRBD2 as D (6 bases). CDR3 size: 16 residues. Germline V CDR1 and CDR2: KGHSH, LQKENI. The CDR3 bases are TGTGCCAGCTCACTTACTAGCATGGCCTCCAACAATGAGCAGTTCTTC. Protein sequence: CASSLTSMASNNEQFF.

The chain recombines TRBV2 with TRBJ2-2; 10 bases map to TRBD2. Trimming took 5 bases from V and 1 from J; bases not matched to a gene: 10. This CDR3 comprises 18 residues. Germline values: CDR1 SNHLY, CDR2 FYNNEI. Here the CDR3 DNA reads TGTGCCAGCAGTCTGGTGCGGATAGCGGGGGGGAACACCGGGGAGCTGTTTTTT. As protein: CASSLVRIAGGNTGELFF.

This clone was counted once. The chain carries TRBV7-2 and TRBJ2-5; 11 bases agree with TRBD2. Per the germline V gene, CDR1 is SGHTA and CDR2 is FQGNSA. This CDR3 region has 15 residues. Unmatched junction bases numbered 3, after V lost 2 bases and J lost 4 bases. The CDR3 reads CASSLSLAGGETQYF. DNA for the CDR3: TGTGCCAGCAGCTTAAGCCTAGCGGGAGGAGAGACCCAGTACTTC.

CDR3 sequence: CASKEIRSINSPLHF. CDR3 coding DNA: TGTGCCAGCAAGGAGATAAGATCAATTAATTCACCCCTCCACTTT. J is TRBJ1-6 and V is TRBV6-7; D call uncertain. TRBV6-7 is labeled an ORF, and its function is uncertain. CDR3 length: 15 amino acids. V was clipped by 7 bases and J by 6 bases, with 16 bases between them.

A remark on this clone: One end of the junction is discordant with germline, which a read error may explain. V and J are TRBV10-3 and TRBJ2-5, with 7 bases aligning to TRBD1. The length of the CDR3 is 12 residues. The germline gives CDR1 ENHRY, CDR2 SYGVKD. CDR3 protein: CAVSQGEETQYF. The CDR3 region has the DNA TGTGCCGTCAGTCAGGGGGAAGAGACCCAGTACTTC.

This chain joins TRBV19 and TRBJ2-2; the D is unclear. This CDR3 spans 16 amino acids. Germline V gene sequence: CDR1 LNHDA, CDR2 SQIVND (reference sequence). V shed 6 bases and J shed 0 bases, with 14 bases lying between them. The CDR3 sequence: CASSIPRHTNTGELFF. The DNA for the CDR3 is TGTGCCAGTAGCATTCCGCGGCATACGAACACCGGGGAGCTGTTTTTT. Full variable domain (outside the CDR3, taken from reference TRBV19 and TRBJ2-2): DGGITQSPKYLFRKEGQNVTLSCEQNLNHDAMYWYRQDPGQGLRLIYYSQIVNDFQKGDIAEGYSVSREKKESFPLTVTSAQKNPTAFYLCASSIPRHTNTGELFFGEGSRLTVL.

The V call is TRBV7-6, the J call TRBJ2-7; 8 nucleotides match TRBD2. The CDR3 consists of 16 residues. Germline CDR1 and CDR2: SGHVS and FNYEAQ. V trimming: 0 bases; J trimming: 6 bases; junction bases outside the gene matches: 10. The DNA for the CDR3 is TGTGCCAGCAGCTTAGCGCCCGGACTAGCTTCATCCGAGCAGTACTTC. This encodes CASSLAPGLASSEQYF.

The rearrangement links TRBV27 to TRBJ2-1; TRBD2 aligns across 10 bases. The germline V gene has CDR1 MNHEY and CDR2 SMNVEV (reference sequence). The length of the CDR3 is 13 residues. The CDR3 loop is CSSGGSSYNEQFF. The DNA for the CDR3 is TGTTCTAGCGGGGGAAGCTCCTACAATGAGCAGTTCTTC.

The chain employs TRBV6-5 and TRBJ2-5; 10 bases are a match to TRBD1. This CDR3 is built from 15 residues. Per germline, CDR1 MNHEY and CDR2 SVGAGI. The V segment lost 7 bases and the J segment 5 bases; nucleotides outside the gene matches: 10. CDR3 protein: CASTNYDRGQETQYF. CDR3 nucleotides: TGTGCCAGCACTAACTACGACAGGGGGCAGGAGACCCAGTACTTC.

CDR3 sequence (DNA): TGTGCCAGCAGCCAGCGGGAGACCAAAAACATTCAGTACTTC. Amino acids: CASSQRETKNIQYF. The chain combines TRBV7-2 with TRBJ2-4, with TRBD2 identical over 8 bases. The CDR3 spans 14 residues. Germline values: CDR1 SGHTA, CDR2 FQGNSA. The J segment lost 2 bases and the V segment lost 5 bases, leaving 2 bases of the junction unmatched. The whole variable domain, filled in from reference TRBV7-2 and TRBJ2-4, reads GAGVSQSPSNKVTEKGKDVELRCDPISGHTALYWYRQSLGQGLEFLIYFQGNSAPDKSGLPSDRFSAERTGGSVSTLTIQRTQQEDSAVYLCASSQRETKNIQYFGAGTRLSVL.

The chain uses TRBV18 and TRBJ1-1; weak D call: TRBD1 (5 bases). CDR1 is KGHSH and CDR2 is LQKENI in the germline V gene. The germline V and J ends were trimmed by 1 base and 1 base, with 13 bases remaining between them. This CDR3 has 16 residues. The DNA for the CDR3 is TGTGCCAGCTCACCACAGGGGCGACCCAGGAACACTGAAGCTTTCTTT. It translates to CASSPQGRPRNTEAFF. The whole variable domain, filled in from reference TRBV18 and TRBJ1-1, reads NAGVMQNPRHLVRRRGQEARLRCSPMKGHSHVYWYRQLPEEGLKFMVYLQKENIIDESGMPKERFSAEFPKEGPSILRIQQVVRGDSAAYFCASSPQGRPRNTEAFFGQGTRLTVV.

This chain links TRBV5-1 with TRBJ1-5; tentatively, D is TRBD1 (6 bases). CDR1 is SGHRS, CDR2 YFSETQ, per germline. V lost 0 bases and J 6 bases, leaving 10 bases between the germline ends. The CDR3 totals 14 residues. In DNA, the CDR3 is TGCGCCAGCAGCTTGGGACAGGCGGGTCAGCCCCAGCATTTT. It is translated as CASSLGQAGQPQHF.

The rearrangement links TRBV6-1 to TRBJ2-3; 10 bases line up with TRBD1. V lost 5 bases and J lost 1; bases outside the gene matches: 3. Germline lookup yields CDR1 MNHNS and CDR2 SASEGT. This CDR3 has 15 amino acids. The CDR3 region is CASSRQGAGTDTQYF. The CDR3 nucleotides read TGTGCCAGCAGTCGACAGGGGGCAGGCACAGATACGCAGTATTTT.

The CDR3 bases are TGTGCCAGTCGCGCAGGCCATGGAACCGGGGAGCTGTTTTTT. It specifies CASRAGHGTGELFF. This chain joins TRBV11-1 and TRBJ2-2; D ambiguous. CDR3 length: 14 residues. V was cut by 9 bases and J by 5 bases, with 16 bases left in between. The germline V gene encodes CDR1 SGHAT and CDR2 FQDESV (reference sequence).

The V call is TRBV9, the J call TRBJ2-5, with 10 bases fitting TRBD2. The CDR3 sequence is 14 residues long. Per the germline V gene, CDR1 is SGDLS and CDR2 is YYNGEE. V gave up 1 base and J gave up 5 bases; unmatched junction bases: 2. CDR3 in DNA: TGTGCCAGCAGCGTAAGCGGGGGGGCCGAGACCCAGTACTTC. This gives the protein CASSVSGGAETQYF.